This TCR beta chain appears in the sequencing data of a study of PD-L1 blockade in urothelial cancer. In regard to this clone: Germline and junction disagree at one end, which may indicate a read error.

The time point here: peripheral blood 6 weeks after treatment start. Synthetic spike-ins, TCR analog templates, were added into each PCR. Data came from immunoSEQ multiplex PCR; TCRdb stores just in-frame clones and leaves some out. The sample has roughly 100,000 clones, 75% to 90% seen once. The CDR3 runs to 11 residues. The germline V gene encodes CDR1 DFQATT and CDR2 SNEGSKA (reference sequence). This material consisted of PBMCs, taken around atezolizumab (anti-PD-L1) treatment. The chain has TRBV20-1 and TRBJ2-3; TRBD2 might be the D (7 bases). The TCR comes from a man aged 65-85 years with urothelial cancer. CDR3 protein: CSARDTGKAGF. The CDR3 DNA sequence: TGCAGTGCTAGGGATACAGGGAAAGCGGGGTTT.